This TCR beta chain was retrieved from a study of T-cell reconstitution after alpha-beta-depleted transplantation in children. General study points: Alpha-beta T cells present about two months after transplant were reported to originate from several hundred expanded graft clones.

The library targeted TCRbeta and was prepared with unique molecular identifiers. MiXCR, applied by TCRdb to the PCR reads, yields one record per CDR3 protein. The sample has 700,000 to 850,000 distinct CDR3 sequences, 15% to 20% seen once; the top ten hold about 4.6%. Germline assignment: CDR1 SGHRS and CDR2 YFSETQ. V lost 5 bases, J lost 2 bases, and 9 bases lay in between. The CDR3 is 13 residues long. The sample holds many counts of this clonotype. No antigen is known for it. The chain has TRBV5-1 and TRBJ2-3; D is ambiguous. Sequences were derived from PBMCs, mostly from graft donor cells, sampled 360 days after TCRalphabeta/CD19-depleted stem cell transplant. This TCR derives from a male patient younger than 18 who had a stem cell transplant for acute lymphoblastic leukemia, so the T cells may come from the graft donor. CDR3 in amino acids: CASSSGLTDTQYF. Written as DNA, the CDR3 is TGCGCCAGCAGTTCAGGCCTCACAGATACGCAGTATTTT.